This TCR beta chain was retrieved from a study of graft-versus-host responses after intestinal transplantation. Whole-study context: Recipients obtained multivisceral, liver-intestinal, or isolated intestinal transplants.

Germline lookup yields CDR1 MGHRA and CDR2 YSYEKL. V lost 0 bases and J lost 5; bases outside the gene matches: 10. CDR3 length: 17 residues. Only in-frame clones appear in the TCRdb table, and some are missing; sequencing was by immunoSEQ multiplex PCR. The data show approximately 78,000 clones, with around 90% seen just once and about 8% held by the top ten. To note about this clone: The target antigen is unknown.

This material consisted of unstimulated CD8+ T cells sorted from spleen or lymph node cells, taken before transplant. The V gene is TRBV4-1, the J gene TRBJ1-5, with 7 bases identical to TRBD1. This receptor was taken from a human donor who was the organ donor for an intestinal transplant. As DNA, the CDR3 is TGCGCCAGCAGCCAAGATGTGGGGACAGTCTTGGATCAGCCCCAGCATTTT. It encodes CASSQDVGTVLDQPQHF.